This T cell receptor beta chain emerged from a study of post-analysis software for immune sequencing data. About the research overall: Recorded disease courses covered relapsing-remitting, secondary progressive and progressive-relapsing multiple sclerosis. Some patients had no subtype annotation.

As for this clonotype: What it binds is not known.

The CDR3 contains 19 residues. The germline V gene has CDR1 SGHVS and CDR2 FQNEAQ. Unmatched junction bases numbered 11, after V lost 5 bases and J lost 0 bases. Carried by the TCR beta cDNA libraries were unique molecular identifiers. Each sample of about 1 to 10 million input T cells yielded roughly 500,000 cDNA molecules, so each molecule approximated one T cell. Each CDR3 protein gets one entry after TCRdb re-called the PCR reads with MiXCR. The profile covers roughly 600,000 distinct CDR3 sequences, with about 44% appearing a single time and 1.5% to 2% taken by the ten largest. Study-wide findings and caveats: With TRBV5-6, TRBV5-1 and TRBV20-1 included, about five TRBV segments were more frequent in patients than in controls. The study found significantly lower normalized Chao1 diversity in multiple sclerosis patients than in controls. F measure showed strong co-clustering of same-batch samples.

The chain couples TRBV7-8 to TRBJ2-5; TRBD2 matches 14 bases. Material for sequencing was blood. The sequence came from a girl aged 10 to 17 with multiple sclerosis. The CDR3 sequence: CASSRGLAGARKYQETQYF. CDR3 nucleotide sequence: TGTGCCAGCAGCAGGGGACTAGCGGGGGCCCGCAAGTACCAAGAGACCCAGTACTTC.